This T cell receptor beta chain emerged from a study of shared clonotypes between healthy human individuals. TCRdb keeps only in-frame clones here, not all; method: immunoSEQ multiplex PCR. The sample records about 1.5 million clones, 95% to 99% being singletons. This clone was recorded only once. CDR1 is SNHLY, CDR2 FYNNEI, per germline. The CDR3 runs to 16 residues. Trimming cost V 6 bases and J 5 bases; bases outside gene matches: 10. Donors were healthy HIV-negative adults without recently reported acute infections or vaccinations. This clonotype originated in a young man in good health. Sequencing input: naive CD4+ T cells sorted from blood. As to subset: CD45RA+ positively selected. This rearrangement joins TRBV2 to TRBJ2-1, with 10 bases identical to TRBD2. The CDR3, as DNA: TGTGCCAGCAGAGCTACTCGAGGGACTAGCGACAATGAGCAGTTCTTC. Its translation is CASRATRGTSDNEQFF.